This entry features one T cell receptor (beta chain) sequence. Per the authors' pipeline: For nucleated cells, counts were estimated from reference gene primer amplification. Assay used: immunoSEQ multiplex PCR; TCRdb lists only in-frame clones, some missing. That table gives V, J and clone size, and the DNA gave D and trimming. The profile shows 100,000 to 150,000 clones, around 77% of them singletons. This entry comes from a study of blood T cell repertoires in COVID-19. On the study more broadly: The United States, Italy and Spain supplied acute and convalescent COVID-19 samples.

Per the germline V gene, CDR1 is MNHEY and CDR2 is SMNVEV (reference sequence). The CDR3 has 16 residues. The V end lost 3 bases, the J end lost 7 bases, and 16 bases lay between the germline ends. The V call is TRBV27, the J call TRBJ1-6; D might be TRBD1 (5 bases). Sequenced sample: peripheral blood. This receptor was taken from a human donor in a cohort sampled during active COVID-19. CDR3 DNA sequence: TGTGCCAGCAGTTTCGCCATCGGAGGGGAGAATTCACCCCTCCACTTT. It specifies CASSFAIGGENSPLHF.